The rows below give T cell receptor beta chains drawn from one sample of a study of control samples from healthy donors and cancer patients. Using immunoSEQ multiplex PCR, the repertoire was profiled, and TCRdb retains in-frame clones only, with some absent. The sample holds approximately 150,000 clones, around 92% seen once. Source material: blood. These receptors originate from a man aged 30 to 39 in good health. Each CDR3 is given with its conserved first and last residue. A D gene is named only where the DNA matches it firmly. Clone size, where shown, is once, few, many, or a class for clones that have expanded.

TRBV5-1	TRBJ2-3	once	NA	CASSLGGGPDTQYF	TGCGCCAGCAGCTTGGGTGGGGGCCCAGATACGCAGTATTTT
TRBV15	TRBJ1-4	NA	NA	CATSRVGATNEKLFF	TGTGCCACCAGCAGAGTGGGGGCAACTAATGAAAAACTGTTTTTT
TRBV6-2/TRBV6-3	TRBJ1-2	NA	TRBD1	CASSRDRADYGYTF	TGTGCCAGCAGCCGGGACAGGGCTGACTATGGCTACACCTTC
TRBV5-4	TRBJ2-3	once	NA	CASSLWGRPETQYF	TGTGCCAGCAGCTTGTGGGGGCGCCCGGAGACGCAGTATTTT
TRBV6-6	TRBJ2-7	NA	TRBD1	CASSSGTGYHEQYF	TGTGCCAGCAGTAGCGGGACAGGGTACCACGAGCAGTACTTC
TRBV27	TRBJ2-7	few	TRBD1	CASSPGQAPYEQYF	TGTGCCAGCAGCCCGGGACAGGCGCCCTACGAGCAGTACTTC
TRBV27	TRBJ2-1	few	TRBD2	CASSHTSGGTRGNEQFF	TGTGCCAGCAGCCACACTAGCGGGGGGACCCGCGGGAATGAGCAGTTCTTC
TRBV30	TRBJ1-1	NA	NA	CAWSDYLRARTEAFF	TGTGCCTGGAGCGATTACCTCCGGGCTCGCACTGAAGCTTTCTTT
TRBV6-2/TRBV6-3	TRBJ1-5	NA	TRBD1	CASSKPGGLGNQPQHF	TGTGCCAGCAGTAAACCAGGGGGTCTGGGCAATCAGCCCCAGCATTTT
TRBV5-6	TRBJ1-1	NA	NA	CASSLPIDGNTEAFF	TGTGCCAGCAGCTTACCCATAGACGGAAACACTGAAGCTTTCTTT
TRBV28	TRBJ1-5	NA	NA	CATNIDREGQPQHF	TGTGCCACCAATATAGACCGGGAAGGGCAGCCCCAGCATTTT
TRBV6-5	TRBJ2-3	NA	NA	CASSQWTHSTDTQYF	TGTGCCAGCAGTCAATGGACACATAGCACAGATACGCAGTATTTT
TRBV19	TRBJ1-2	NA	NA	CASSILPTTNYGYTF	TGTGCCAGTAGTATATTACCCACAACTAACTATGGCTACACCTTC
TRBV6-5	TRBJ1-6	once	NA	CASTIRDPYNSPLHF	TGTGCCAGCACTATCAGAGACCCCTATAATTCACCCCTCCACTTT
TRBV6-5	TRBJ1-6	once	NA	CASNRSGLPLHF	TGTGCCAGCAACCGAAGCGGATTGCCCCTCCACTTT
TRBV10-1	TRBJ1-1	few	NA	CASSVDRNTEAFF	TGCGCCAGCAGTGTTGACAGGAACACTGAAGCTTTCTTT
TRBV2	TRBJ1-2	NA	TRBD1	CASSSDRGAYGYTF	TGTGCCAGCAGTTCGGACAGGGGAGCCTATGGCTACACCTTC
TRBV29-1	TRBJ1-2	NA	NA	CSVEAGLGGYGYTF	TGCAGCGTTGAAGCTGGCCTTGGGGGCTATGGCTACACCTTC
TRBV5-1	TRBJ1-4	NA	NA	CASQAGGATNEKLFF	TGCGCCAGCCAAGCCGGGGGGGCAACTAATGAAAAACTGTTTTTT
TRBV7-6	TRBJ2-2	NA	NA	CASSLARGSSGELFF	TGTGCCAGCAGCTTAGCACGAGGGTCGAGCGGGGAGCTGTTTTTT
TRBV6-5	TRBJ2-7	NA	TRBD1	CASRRRLYRQGHF	TGTGCCAGCAGGCGCCGTTTATATCGACAGGGACACTTC
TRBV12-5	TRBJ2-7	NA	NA	CASGVTGEQYF	TGTGCTAGTGGTGTGACGGGAGAGCAGTACTTC
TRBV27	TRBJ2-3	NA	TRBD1	CASSPQGAGPGDTQYF	TGTGCCAGCAGTCCCCAGGGGGCAGGTCCTGGGGATACGCAGTATTTT
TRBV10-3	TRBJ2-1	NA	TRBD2	CAISARLAGGPNEQFF	TGTGCCATCAGTGCCCGACTAGCGGGGGGGCCCAATGAGCAGTTCTTC
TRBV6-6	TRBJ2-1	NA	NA	CASSYDTYNEQFF	TGTGCCAGCAGTTACGACACCTACAATGAGCAGTTCTTC
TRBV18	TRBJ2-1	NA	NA	CASSPGRSYNEQFF	TGTGCCAGCTCACCGGGACGGTCCTACAATGAGCAGTTCTTC
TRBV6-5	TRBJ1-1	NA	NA	CASRQAMNTEAFF	TGTGCCAGTCGACAGGCCATGAACACTGAAGCTTTCTTT
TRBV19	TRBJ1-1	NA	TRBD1	CASSPQQGLDTEAFF	TGTGCCAGTAGTCCCCAACAGGGGTTGGACACTGAAGCTTTCTTT
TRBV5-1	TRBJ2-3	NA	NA	CASSLGQGQRTDTQYF	TGCGCCAGCAGCTTGGGCCAGGGGCAACGAACAGATACGCAGTATTTT
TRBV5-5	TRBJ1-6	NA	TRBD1	CASSLGTGGSPLHF	TGTGCCAGCAGCTTGGGGACAGGGGGCTCACCCCTCCACTTT
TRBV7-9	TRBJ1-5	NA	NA	CASSLGGVNQPQHF	TGTGCCAGCAGCTTAGGGGGGGTCAATCAGCCCCAGCATTTT
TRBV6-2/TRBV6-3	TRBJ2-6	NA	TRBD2	CASSYSGGAGANVLTF	TGTGCCAGCAGTTATTCCGGGGGGGCGGGGGCCAACGTCCTGACTTTC
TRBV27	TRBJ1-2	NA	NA	CASSLSPGTGYGYTF	TGTGCCAGCAGTTTAAGTCCAGGGACGGGCTATGGCTACACCTTC
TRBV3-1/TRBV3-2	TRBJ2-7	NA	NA	CASSQEREWGDYEQYF	TGTGCCAGCAGCCAAGAACGGGAATGGGGCGACTACGAGCAGTACTTC
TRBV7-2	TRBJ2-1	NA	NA	CASSTRRNYSPVF	TGTGCCAGCAGCACCCGACGGAACTACAGTCCGGTCTTC
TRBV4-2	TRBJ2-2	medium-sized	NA	CASSQDIEQVIGRSTGELFF	TGTGCCAGCAGCCAAGATATCGAGCAGGTTATTGGACGTAGCACCGGGGAGCTGTTTTTT
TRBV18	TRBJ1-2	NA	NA	CASSIRRGDYGYTF	TGTGCCAGCTCGATCCGAAGGGGTGACTATGGCTACACCTTC
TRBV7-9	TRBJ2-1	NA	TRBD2	CASSSGLARYNEQFF	TGTGCCAGCAGCTCCGGACTAGCGCGGTACAATGAGCAGTTCTTC
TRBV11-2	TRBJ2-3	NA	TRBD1	CASSLGRTGGTDTQYF	TGTGCCAGCAGCTTAGGGCGGACAGGGGGCACAGATACGCAGTATTTT
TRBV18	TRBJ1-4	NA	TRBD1	CASSETGGATNEKLFF	TGTGCCAGCTCCGAAACAGGGGGCGCAACTAATGAAAAACTGTTTTTT
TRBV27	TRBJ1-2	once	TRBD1	CASSLGTGGGLGDGYTF	TGTGCCAGCAGTTTAGGGACAGGGGGCGGTCTGGGAGATGGCTACACCTTC
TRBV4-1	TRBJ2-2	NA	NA	CASSQVWDTNTGELFF	TGCGCCAGCAGCCAAGTGTGGGACACCAACACCGGGGAGCTGTTTTTT